The 26 T cell receptor beta chains reported below all come from one sample, sequenced in a study of technical replicates of blood from a handful of donors. The table came from immunoSEQ multiplex PCR; TCRdb's copy has only in-frame clones and leaves some out. The sample holds 70,000 to 95,000 clones, 85% to 95% seen once. The sequenced sample was T cells isolated from PBMCs. These receptors were collected from a human donor in good health.

The gene calls are TRBV5-1 and TRBJ2-7; 9 bases map to TRBD1. Germline values: CDR1 SGHRS, CDR2 YFSETQ. The J segment lost 2 bases and the V segment lost 4 bases, leaving 4 bases of the junction unmatched. The CDR3 extends over 14 amino acids. CDR3 in DNA: TGCGCCAGCAGCCCGGGACAGGGACCCTACGAGCAGTACTTC. Translated: CASSPGQGPYEQYF.

The gene calls are TRBV2 and TRBJ2-3, with 12 bases matching TRBD1. The CDR3 spans 16 residues. Looked up from germline, CDR1 is SNHLY and CDR2 is FYNNEI. Losses at the gene ends were 5 bases for V and 6 bases for J; bases not matched to a gene: 9. DNA of the CDR3: TGTGCCAGCAGTACTTCCCGGGACAGGGGGCTGGATACGCAGTATTTT. It encodes CASSTSRDRGLDTQYF. Combining the CDR3 with reference TRBV2 and TRBJ2-3 gives the whole variable domain EPEVTQTPSHQVTQMGQEVILRCVPISNHLYFYWYRQILGQKVEFLVSFYNNEISEKSEIFDDQFSVERPDGSNFTLKIRSTKLEDSAMYFCASSTSRDRGLDTQYFGPGTRLTVL.

The chain couples TRBV6-5 to TRBJ1-4; 9 bases align to TRBD1. V lost 5 bases, J lost 8 bases, and 6 bases stayed unmatched. CDR1 is MNHEY and CDR2 is SVGAGI in the germline V gene. This CDR3 spans 14 amino acids. The chain's CDR3 is CASSTTGGEEKLFF. The DNA of the CDR3 is TGTGCCAGCAGTACGACAGGGGGGGAGGAAAAACTGTTTTTT.

This chain connects TRBV13 to TRBJ2-6, with TRBD1 matching 8 bases. Trimming at V came to 0 bases and at J to 4 bases, leaving 8 bases not matched to a gene. The CDR3 contains 18 residues. Germline CDR1 reads PRHDT; CDR2 reads FYEKMQ (reference sequence). For the CDR3, the DNA is TGTGCCAGCAGCTTAGGGGCGGGACAGGATAAAGGGGCCAACGTCCTGACTTTC. It encodes CASSLGAGQDKGANVLTF.

The chain uses TRBV6-1 and TRBJ2-6, with D tentatively TRBD2 (6 bases). The CDR3 consists of 15 residues. Germline CDR1 and CDR2: MNHNS and SASEGT. V was cut by 6 bases and J by 2 bases, with 11 bases left in between. CDR3 DNA: TGTGCCAGCAGAGCTTGGAGGGCTGGGGCCAACGTCCTGACTTTC. This encodes CASRAWRAGANVLTF.

This clone was observed once. The chain uses TRBV28 and TRBJ1-2; 7 positions match TRBD1. The CDR3 covers 14 residues. Germline assignment: CDR1 MDHEN and CDR2 SYDVKM. The V segment lost 6 bases and the J segment 2 bases; nucleotides outside the gene matches: 6. CDR3: CASSYTGDNYGYTF. The CDR3 coding sequence is TGTGCCAGCAGCTACACAGGGGACAACTATGGCTACACCTTC.

The V and J genes are TRBV27 and TRBJ2-5, with D hard to call. This CDR3 has 15 residues. Trimming took 1 base from V and 2 from J, leaving 11 bases between them. Germline CDR1 MNHEY, CDR2 SMNVEV (reference sequence). CDR3 region: CASSLWANSQETQYF. For the CDR3, the DNA is TGTGCCAGCAGTTTATGGGCGAACTCACAAGAGACCCAGTACTTC.

This chain joins TRBV4-1 and TRBJ2-1; D is unclear. The length of the CDR3 is 16 residues. V was shortened by 1 base and J by 5 bases, with 15 bases between the two germline ends. Germline values: CDR1 MGHRA, CDR2 YSYEKL. CDR3 coding DNA: TGCGCCAGCAGCCAAGGAGGTGAAGCGAAAAACAATGAGCAGTTCTTC. Translation gives CASSQGGEAKNNEQFF.

The chain combines TRBV11-2 with TRBJ2-5, with D tentatively TRBD1 (6 bases). CDR1 and CDR2 (germline): SGHAT, FQNNGV. This CDR3 comprises 15 residues. V was pared by 5 bases and J by 2 bases, with 15 bases between. The CDR3 loop is CASSPYPGQQETQYF. The CDR3 DNA is TGTGCCAGCAGCCCCTACCCCGGACAGCAAGAGACCCAGTACTTC.

The chain couples TRBV4-2 to TRBJ1-1; no definite D call. Germline-derived CDR1 and CDR2 are LGHNA and YNFKEQ. The CDR3 length is 16 residues. The V gene lost 1 base and the J gene lost 1 base, with 13 bases spanning the gap. CDR3 loop: CASSQGALAGNTEAFF. DNA for the CDR3: TGTGCCAGCAGCCAAGGGGCTTTAGCGGGGAACACTGAAGCTTTCTTT.

The V and J genes are TRBV28 and TRBJ1-1, with no clear D. Germline-derived CDR1 and CDR2 are MDHEN and SYDVKM. This CDR3 comprises 14 residues. V lost 3 bases and J lost 1, with 9 bases in between. In nucleotides, the CDR3 is TGTGCCAGCAGTTTCGGGATAAGGAACACTGAAGCTTTCTTT. Translation gives CASSFGIRNTEAFF.

A few counts support this clone. The chain employs TRBV7-9 and TRBJ2-2; no firm D call. The CDR3 is 12 residues long. V lost 5 bases, J lost 7 bases, and 8 bases lay in between. Germline CDR1 reads SEHNR; CDR2 reads FQNEAQ (reference sequence). Here the CDR3 reads CASSPSRGELFF. The CDR3 DNA is TGTGCCAGCAGCCCCTCCCGCGGGGAGCTGTTTTTT.

The chain joins TRBV2 to TRBJ1-2, with 10 bases fitting TRBD1. V shed 4 bases and J 4 bases; nucleotides not matched to a gene: 3. CDR1 SNHLY and CDR2 FYNNEI come from the germline V gene. The CDR3 has 14 residues. The CDR3 protein is CASSGDRGGYGYTF. In DNA form, the CDR3 reads TGTGCCAGCAGTGGGGACAGGGGTGGCTATGGCTACACCTTC. The complete variable domain, with remaining parts taken from reference TRBV2 and TRBJ1-2, reads EPEVTQTPSHQVTQMGQEVILRCVPISNHLYFYWYRQILGQKVEFLVSFYNNEISEKSEIFDDQFSVERPDGSNFTLKIRSTKLEDSAMYFCASSGDRGGYGYTFGSGTRLTVV.

The J gene is TRBJ2-7, the V gene TRBV28; 10 bases line up with TRBD1. Trimming took 4 bases from V and 2 from J; bases not matched to a gene: 11. The CDR3 totals 17 residues. The germline CDR1 and CDR2 sequences are MDHEN and SYDVKM. The chain's CDR3 is CASSSTGTGDPPYEQYF. For the CDR3, the DNA is TGTGCCAGCAGTTCGACCGGGACAGGGGATCCCCCCTACGAGCAGTACTTC. Based on the CDR3 plus reference TRBV28 and TRBJ2-7, the full variable domain is DVKVTQSSRYLVKRTGEKVFLECVQDMDHENMFWYRQDPGLGLRLIYFSYDVKMKEKGDIPEGYSVSREKKERFSLILESASTNQTSMYLCASSSTGTGDPPYEQYFGPGTRLTVT.

V usage is TRBV6-1 and J usage is TRBJ2-7; D is perhaps TRBD2 (5 bases). Germline V gives CDR1 MNHNS, CDR2 SASEGT. V was trimmed by 2 bases and J by 3 bases, leaving 14 bases between them. The CDR3 has 15 amino acids. The CDR3 DNA sequence: TGTGCCAGCAGTGAAATGCCTTTCGGGGACTACGAGCAGTACTTC. Amino acids: CASSEMPFGDYEQYF.

By sample fraction, this clone is medium-sized (0.01 to 0.1%). V gene TRBV9 combines with J gene TRBJ2-7; TRBD2 agrees at 9 bases. The CDR3 consists of 17 residues. Germline CDR1 SGDLS, CDR2 YYNGEE. V shed 4 bases, J shed 6 bases, and the junction held 17 bases outside the gene matches. CDR3 in amino acids: CASSPLSTGTSTFEQYF. In nucleotides, the CDR3 is TGTGCCAGCAGCCCACTCAGCACCGGGACTAGCACCTTCGAGCAGTACTTC.

The chain links TRBV7-3 to TRBJ2-5, with TRBD2 matching over 13 bases. Germline CDR1 SGHTA, CDR2 FQGTGA. There are 16 residues in the CDR3. V lost 5 bases, J lost 5 bases, and 8 bases stayed unmatched. Here the CDR3 reads CASSRTSGGGMETQYF. CDR3 bases: TGTGCCAGCAGCCGGACTAGCGGGGGTGGAATGGAGACCCAGTACTTC. Filled out from reference TRBV7-3 and TRBJ2-5, the complete variable domain reads GAGVSQTPSNKVTEKGKYVELRCDPISGHTALYWYRQSLGQGPEFLIYFQGTGAADDSGLPNDRFFAVRPEGSVSTLKIQRTERGDSAVYLCASSRTSGGGMETQYFGPGTRLLVL.

This clone appeared once. This chain uses TRBV28 with TRBJ1-2; 7 nucleotides align to TRBD1. Germline CDR1 and CDR2: MDHEN and SYDVKM. Trimming took 3 bases from V and 7 from J; bases not matched to a gene: 8. This CDR3 has 14 amino acids. The CDR3 sequence is CASSLTDRVIGYTF. DNA for the CDR3: TGTGCCAGCAGTTTGACCGACAGGGTGATTGGCTACACCTTC.

The gene calls are TRBV20-1 and TRBJ1-5, with D possibly TRBD1 on 5 matching bases. This CDR3 contains 11 residues. Germline V gene data show CDR1 as DFQATT and CDR2 as SNEGSKA (reference sequence). Trimming removed 4 bases at V and 7 bases at J, with 8 bases between. The CDR3 here is CSATGGQPQHF. CDR3 coding DNA: TGCAGTGCTACGGGGGGACAGCCCCAGCATTTT.

V is TRBV7-9 and J is TRBJ1-6; unclear D gene. V was trimmed by 1 base and J by 10 bases, leaving 5 bases between them. CDR3 length equals 12 residues. From germline, CDR1 is SEHNR and CDR2 FQNEAQ (reference sequence). The CDR3 DNA follows: TGTGCCAGCAGCTTAGAAGCATCACCCCTCCACTTT. It translates to CASSLEASPLHF. Based on the CDR3 plus reference TRBV7-9 and TRBJ1-6, the full variable domain is DTGVSQNPRHKITKRGQNVTFRCDPISEHNRLYWYRQTLGQGPEFLTYFQNEAQLEKSRLLSDRFSAERPKGSFSTLEIQRTEQGDSAMYLCASSLEASPLHFGNGTRLTVT.

The rearrangement joins TRBV6-5 to TRBJ2-7; no reliable D call. Trimming left V 2 bases short and J 3 bases short, with 5 bases between. This CDR3 spans 12 amino acids. Germline CDR1 and CDR2: MNHEY and SVGAGI. The CDR3: CASSYTGYEQYF. The CDR3 bases are TGTGCCAGCAGTTACACGGGCTACGAGCAGTACTTC.

As regards this clone: Other DNA sequences in this specimen translate into the identical CDR3. The rearrangement joins TRBV6-1 to TRBJ2-3; TRBD1 might be the D (6 bases). In germline, CDR1 is MNHNS, CDR2 SASEGT. CDR3 length: 13 amino acids. V dropped 3 bases and J dropped 3 bases, with 7 bases sitting between them. Here the CDR3 reads CASSDRGTDTQYF. The CDR3 DNA reads as TGTGCCAGCAGTGACAGGGGTACAGATACGCAGTATTTT.

This chain connects TRBV4-1 to TRBJ2-1, with D unresolved. V was shortened by 0 bases and J by 3 bases, with 6 bases between the two germline ends. Per the germline V gene, CDR1 is MGHRA and CDR2 is YSYEKL. The CDR3 runs 14 residues. The CDR3 DNA reads TGCGCCAGCAGCCAAGATCCCTACTACAATGAGCAGTTCTTC. Its translation is CASSQDPYYNEQFF.

This chain joins TRBV6-1 and TRBJ2-3; D is unresolved. The CDR3 is 13 residues long. The ends were cut back, 2 bases at V and 5 bases at J, with 8 bases in the middle. Germline values: CDR1 MNHNS, CDR2 SASEGT. The CDR3 here is CASSERPGDTQYF. As DNA, the CDR3 is TGTGCCAGCAGTGAAAGGCCGGGAGATACGCAGTATTTT.

The chain uses TRBV6-5 and TRBJ2-2, with 15 bases identical to TRBD2. The V segment lost 8 bases and the J segment 6 bases; nucleotides outside the gene matches: 1. The germline gives CDR1 MNHEY, CDR2 SVGAGI. The CDR3 contains 14 residues. The CDR3 region is CASGLAGGPGELFF. The CDR3 DNA reads TGTGCCAGCGGACTAGCGGGGGGGCCCGGGGAGCTGTTTTTT.

The rearrangement joins TRBV7-9 to TRBJ1-1; no reliable D call. The CDR3 spans 16 residues. V was pared by 2 bases and J by 1 base, with 14 bases between. Per the germline V gene, CDR1 is SEHNR and CDR2 is FQNEAQ (reference sequence). CDR3 region: CASSLPSYTQNTEAFF. CDR3 in DNA: TGTGCCAGCAGCTTACCATCCTATACCCAGAACACTGAAGCTTTCTTT.